This TCR beta chain was sequenced in a study of CD8 T cells in ankylosing spondylitis (TCRdb year 2017). For the wider study: T cell receptor beta repertoires were profiled in healthy donors and ankylosing spondylitis patients so that disease-linked TCR variants could be found. In total, the full study cohort was made up of roughly 110 healthy donors and 20 to 25 ankylosing spondylitis patients. Peripheral blood was sampled, and synovial fluid was additionally collected from ankylosing spondylitis patients.

This clonotype was picked up many times. Its antigen remains unidentified. Nothing much larger sits one base from this clone, and base qualities are not available. The run used an Illumina HiSeq 2500. TCR beta libraries were prepared by quantitative 5'-RACE with molecular barcodes. In the original analysis: A new computational method, built on a probabilistic model of VDJ rearrangement, was used to identify disease-linked TCR variants. Using fastp at Q25 and MiXCR, TCRdb reprocessed the public reads and kept productive beta chains. Here each entry gathers all rows of one CDR3 protein and keeps the most common genes and DNA. These V and J calls derive from TCRdb rather than the authors' analysis. The table for this sample lists 250,000 to 400,000 distinct CDR3 sequences; about 9.9% of them were counted only once. The ten largest clones capture about 10% of the sample. CDR1 is given as MNHEY and CDR2 as SVGAGI, both from the germline V gene. V is shortened by 2 bases, J by 7 bases, and the region joining them spans 14 bases. Counted from cysteine to phenylalanine, this CDR3 has 15 amino acids. The sequence is cut down to CDR3 DNA, 45 bases in frame from base 1.

Study-wide conclusions, independent of this receptor: In peripheral blood, the disease-linked clones were found at relatively low frequencies and had a CD8+ phenotype. Some of the motif variants had been reported before in the synovial fluid and blood of reactive arthritis patients, a finding that suggests common disease-initiation mechanisms. According to the report, matched synovial fluid samples from ankylosing spondylitis patients were significantly enriched for the disease-linked clones. A TCR beta motif of eight highly homologous amino acid variants appeared characteristic of blood from ankylosing spondylitis patients.

The chain links TRBV6-5 with TRBJ1-4, and perhaps TRBD1 as D gene, on 6 matching bases. Sequenced input: blood, either unsorted or a sorted T cell fraction (not recorded which). The clonotype was recovered from a female donor with ankylosing spondylitis or in good health (not recorded which). Here the CDR3 is given as CASSYGGAVVEKLFF. The nucleotide sequence reads as follows: TGTGCCAGCAGTTACGGGGGCGCGGTGGTTGAAAAACTGTTTTTT.